This paragraph covers one T cell receptor (beta chain) sequence. Its antigen is not known. The authors reverse transcribed all of the isolated RNA, so sequencing captured expressed TCRB transcripts. Produced via immunoSEQ multiplex PCR; TCRdb's table is partial and in-frame only. The top ten hold around 4% of the sample, which has fewer than 25,000 clones, 55% to 70% seen once. CD4+ naive, central memory, regulatory and stem cell-like memory cells were sorted via CD45RO/CCR7/CD25/CD127/CD95/CD27. The data derive from a study of beta chain features in type 1 diabetes. Study-wide background: In age, gender and cell yields, patients were similar to healthy donors.

Whole-study findings and limits: Comparison showed that naive, central memory and Treg TCRB repertoires appeared more similar among patients than among healthy donors. Researchers report that Type 1 diabetes patients had moderately but significantly shorter TCRB CDR3s across all four CD4+ subsets.

Germline-derived CDR1 and CDR2 are SGHTA and FQGNSA. With V trimmed by 5 bases and J by 3 bases, 13 bases remained unmatched. The CDR3 totals 16 residues. V gene TRBV7-2 combines with J gene TRBJ2-7; TRBD2 matches at 7 bases. The source of this sequence is a man in his late teens or twenties with type 1 diabetes. Sequencing was done on a sample of Tregs from blood. The DNA of the CDR3 is TGTGCCAGCAGCACCCGTCGGACGTGGGGGGGCTACGAGCAGTACTTC. The encoded protein is CASSTRRTWGGYEQYF.